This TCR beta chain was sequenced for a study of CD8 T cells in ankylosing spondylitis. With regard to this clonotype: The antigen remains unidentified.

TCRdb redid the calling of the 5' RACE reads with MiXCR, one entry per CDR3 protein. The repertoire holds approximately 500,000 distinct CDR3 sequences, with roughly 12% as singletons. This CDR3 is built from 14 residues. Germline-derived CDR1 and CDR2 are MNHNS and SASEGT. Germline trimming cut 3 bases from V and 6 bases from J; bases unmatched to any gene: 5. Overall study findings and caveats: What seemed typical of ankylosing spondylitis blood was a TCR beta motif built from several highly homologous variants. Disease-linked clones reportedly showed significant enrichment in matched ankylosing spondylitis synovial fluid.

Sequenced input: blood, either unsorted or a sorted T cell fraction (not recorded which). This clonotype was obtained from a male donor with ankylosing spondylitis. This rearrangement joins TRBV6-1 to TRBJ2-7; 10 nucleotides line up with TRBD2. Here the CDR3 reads CASSDLAGAFEQYV. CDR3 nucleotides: TGTGCCAGCAGTGATCTAGCGGGAGCTTTCGAGCAGTACGTC.